Shown below are 27 T cell receptor beta chains from a single sample sequenced in a study of T cells in Graves' hyperthyroidism and ophthalmopathy. RNA transcripts served as the template for amplifying TCR beta CDR3 regions. The HTBI primer set served for first-round RT-PCR of the TCR CDR3. One entry per CDR3 protein, called by TCRdb with MiXCR from the multiplex PCR reads. The repertoire consists of approximately 870,000 distinct CDR3 sequences, with approximately 40% occurring once and the leading ten covering roughly 8.3%. The sample consisted of blood. Receptor source: a man younger than 30 with Graves' hyperthyroidism.

The table lists this clonotype with a few counts. The J gene is TRBJ2-5, the V gene TRBV12-3 or TRBV12-4, with 10 nucleotides matching TRBD1. V lost 6 bases and J lost 4; bases outside the gene matches: 8. The CDR3 has 15 residues. CDR3 sequence: CASSLRQGAAETQYF. In DNA form, the CDR3 reads TGTGCCAGCAGCCTCCGACAGGGGGCGGCAGAGACCCAGTACTTC.

The V call is TRBV10-3, the J call TRBJ2-7; 9 bases are shared with TRBD1. The CDR3 is 14 residues long. Germline CDR1 ENHRY, CDR2 SYGVKD. V lost 4 bases, J lost 3 bases, and 4 bases stayed unmatched. The CDR3: CAISGTGADYEQYF. For the CDR3, the DNA is TGTGCCATCAGTGGGACAGGGGCGGACTACGAGCAGTACTTC.

The chain recombines TRBV7-2 with TRBJ1-6; maybe TRBD1 (6 bases). Per germline, CDR1 SGHTA and CDR2 FQGNSA. The CDR3 extends over 14 amino acids. V was clipped by 3 bases and J by 6 bases, with 9 bases between them. CDR3 amino acids: CASSLQGINSPLHF. CDR3 nucleotides: TGTGCCAGCAGCTTGCAGGGGATTAATTCACCCCTCCACTTT.

This clonotype has more than one count but fewer than ten. V and J are TRBV7-3 and TRBJ1-3; D ambiguous. Germline lookup yields CDR1 SGHTA and CDR2 FQGTGA. V lost 0 bases and J lost 1, with 13 bases in between. There are 17 residues in the CDR3. CDR3 DNA sequence: TGTGCCAGCAGCTTAACCCTGGACGGATTGTCTGGAAACACCATATATTTT. This encodes CASSLTLDGLSGNTIYF.

This clonotype was seen just once. CDR3 amino acids: CASSQETSGTYEQYF. CDR3 DNA: TGCGCCAGCAGCCAAGAAACTAGCGGCACCTACGAGCAGTACTTC. This chain joins TRBV4-3 and TRBJ2-7, with 8 positions matching TRBD2. The CDR3 contains 15 residues. CDR1 and CDR2 (germline): LGHNA, YSLEER. The J segment lost 2 bases and the V segment lost 0 bases, leaving 3 bases of the junction unmatched.

There are a few counts of this clonotype. The chain links TRBV7-3 to TRBJ2-7, with D possibly being TRBD2 (6 bases). The CDR3 totals 16 residues. The V end lost 2 bases, the J end lost 5 bases, and 19 bases lay between the germline ends. CDR1 and CDR2 (germline): SGHTA, FQGTGA. CDR3 bases: TGTGCCAGCAGCTTATCCAGTGGTGCGGGGTTTCACGAGCAGTACTTC. The encoded protein is CASSLSSGAGFHEQYF.

The table lists this clonotype with many counts. The chain links TRBV12-3 or TRBV12-4 to TRBJ1-5; no clear D. CDR3 length equals 11 residues. Deletions cut 6 bases from V and 7 bases from J, with 7 bases between. Here the CDR3 DNA reads TGTGCCAGCAGCCGTGGGCAGCCCCAGCATTTT. Encoded protein: CASSRGQPQHF.

The chain uses TRBV12-3 or TRBV12-4 and TRBJ2-2; tentative D call: TRBD2 (6 bases). V was clipped by 8 bases and J by 0 bases, with 10 bases between them. The CDR3 has 14 residues. The CDR3 loop is CASGDSPNTGELFF. In nucleotides, the CDR3 is TGTGCCAGCGGGGACTCCCCGAACACCGGGGAGCTGTTTTTT.

This clonotype was seen a handful of times. The V call is TRBV2, the J call TRBJ2-7; TRBD2 might be the D (6 bases). CDR3 length equals 13 residues. V was shortened by 2 bases and J by 7 bases, with 12 bases between the two germline ends. Germline-derived CDR1 and CDR2 are SNHLY and FYNNEI. CDR3 sequence reads: CASSEMGAGEQYF. CDR3 in DNA: TGTGCCAGCAGTGAAATGGGCGCGGGGGAGCAGTACTTC.

This clonotype appeared a few times. The chain is built from TRBV11-1 and TRBJ2-7; possibly TRBD1 for D (6 bases). The CDR3 extends over 14 amino acids. Trimming shortened V by 7 bases and J by 0 bases, and 13 bases separated the two germline ends. CDR1 is SGHAT, CDR2 FQDESV, per germline (reference sequence). CDR3 in DNA: TGTGCCAGCACTCAGGGGCCAAGCTCCTACGAGCAGTACTTC. Amino acid sequence: CASTQGPSSYEQYF.

J is TRBJ1-1 and V is TRBV7-9; D is unresolved. The CDR3 is 15 amino acids. Trimming cost V 1 base and J 7 bases, with 16 bases left between them. Germline V gene sequence: CDR1 SEHNR, CDR2 FQNEAQ (reference sequence). This CDR3 reads CASSLDPQREFEAFF. CDR3 in DNA: TGTGCCAGCAGCTTAGACCCTCAGAGGGAATTTGAAGCTTTCTTT.

The CDR3 is CASNAGPPLEQYF. Here the CDR3 DNA reads TGTGCCAGCAACGCCGGGCCGCCCCTAGAGCAGTACTTC. This chain uses TRBV25-1 with TRBJ2-7; D ambiguous. This CDR3 spans 13 amino acids. Per the germline V gene, CDR1 is MGHDK and CDR2 is SYGVNS. Trimming stripped 7 bases from V and 7 bases from J, with 17 bases between.

This clonotype has ten or more counts. The rearrangement joins TRBV10-3 to TRBJ2-2, with TRBD2 identical over 7 bases. With V trimmed by 2 bases and J by 4 bases, 4 bases remained unmatched. Germline V CDR1 and CDR2: ENHRY, SYGVKD. This CDR3 comprises 15 residues. CDR3 DNA sequence: TGTGCCATCAGTGAGCGGCGGGAGAGCACCGGGGAGCTGTTTTTT. It translates to CAISERRESTGELFF.

This clonotype was detected only a few times. The V and J genes are TRBV28 and TRBJ2-7, with a weak D call TRBD1 (6 bases). Germline CDR1 and CDR2: MDHEN and SYDVKM. V lost 5 bases and J lost 3, with 14 bases in between. The CDR3 has 14 residues. In DNA form, the CDR3 reads TGTGCCAGCAGTCCACAGGGTGAGGGCTACGAGCAGTACTTC. This codes for CASSPQGEGYEQYF. Supplemented by reference TRBV28 and TRBJ2-7, the full variable domain reads DVKVTQSSRYLVKRTGEKVFLECVQDMDHENMFWYRQDPGLGLRLIYFSYDVKMKEKGDIPEGYSVSREKKERFSLILESASTNQTSMYLCASSPQGEGYEQYFGPGTRLTVT.

This chain joins TRBV29-1 and TRBJ2-2; D is perhaps TRBD1 (6 bases). Germline V gives CDR1 SQVTM, CDR2 ANQGSEA. This CDR3 is built from 15 residues. V dropped 1 base and J dropped 3 bases, with 12 bases sitting between them. CDR3 sequence reads: CSVEGVAGDTGELFF. The CDR3 nucleotides read TGCAGCGTTGAAGGAGTCGCAGGGGACACCGGGGAGCTGTTTTTT.

This chain joins TRBV20-1 and TRBJ2-7; no clear D gene. Looked up from germline, CDR1 is DFQATT and CDR2 is SNEGSKA (reference sequence). There are 14 residues in the CDR3. Deletions cut 0 bases from V and 2 bases from J, with 11 bases between. This CDR3 reads CSARDSSLTYEQYF. The DNA for the CDR3 is TGCAGTGCTAGAGATTCGAGCCTAACCTACGAGCAGTACTTC.

The genes are TRBV7-6 and TRBJ2-2; D might be TRBD1 (6 bases). The CDR3 contains 17 residues. Germline-derived CDR1 and CDR2 are SGHVS and FNYEAQ. The V end lost 6 bases, the J end lost 7 bases, and 24 bases lay between the germline ends. The CDR3 loop reads CASSPLERGKGNGELFF. CDR3 DNA: TGTGCCAGCAGTCCTCTCGAAAGGGGGAAGGGAAACGGGGAGCTGTTTTTT.

Points on this clonotype: A much larger clone is a single base away; this may be a read error. This chain joins TRBV19 and TRBJ2-5; D might be TRBD2 (6 bases). Germline V gene sequence: CDR1 LNHDA, CDR2 SQIVND (reference sequence). The CDR3 is 12 amino acids. Trimming took off 10 bases at V and 4 bases at J, with 13 bases between the two ends. The CDR3 protein is CATDSGVETQYF. Written as DNA, the CDR3 is TGTGCCACCGATAGCGGAGTAGAGACCCAGTACTTC. Full variable domain (missing parts from reference TRBV19 and TRBJ2-5): DGGITQSPKYLFRKEGQNVTLSCEQNLNHDAMYWYRQDPGQGLRLIYYSQIVNDFQKGDIAEGYSVSREKKESFPLTVTSAQKNPTAFYLCATDSGVETQYFGPGTRLLVL.

This chain connects TRBV9 to TRBJ1-4; maybe TRBD1 (6 bases). Germline V gives CDR1 SGDLS, CDR2 YYNGEE. Trimming took 4 bases from V and 4 from J, leaving 17 bases between them. The CDR3 is made up of 16 amino acids. The CDR3 coding sequence is TGTGCCAGCAGCCAGCGCTGGACAGAGGTTAATGAAAAACTGTTTTTT. Amino acid sequence: CASSQRWTEVNEKLFF.

Remarks on this clonotype: The CDR3 carries no conserved terminal phenylalanine or tryptophan, so it likely arises from a read error. The genes are TRBV2 and TRBJ1-1; maybe TRBD1 (5 bases). Germline V gene lookup returns CDR1 SNHLY and CDR2 FYNNEI. V was clipped by 6 bases and J by 11 bases, with 22 bases between them. The CDR3 runs to 14 residues. For the CDR3, the DNA is TGTGCCAGCAGGGGCAGTTCGTCCTATCGGGGCGCTTTCCTT. It yields the protein CASRGSSSYRGAFL.

This clonotype showed up just a few times. J is TRBJ1-4 and V is TRBV19, with 9 bases lining up with TRBD1. Germline V gene lookup returns CDR1 LNHDA and CDR2 SQIVND (reference sequence). CDR3 length: 15 residues. J gave up 5 bases and V 2 bases, and 3 bases lay outside the gene matches. The CDR3 is CASSILGTGNEKLFF. The CDR3 DNA is TGTGCCAGTAGTATACTCGGGACAGGGAATGAAAAACTGTTTTTT.

Details on this clonotype: This may come from a read error, since a much larger clone is one base off. V and J are TRBV5-4 and TRBJ1-6, with 10 bases matching TRBD1. CDR3 size: 15 residues. Trimming cost V 4 bases and J 7 bases; bases outside gene matches: 5. Germline assignment: CDR1 SGHNT and CDR2 YYREEE (reference sequence). The CDR3 DNA reads as TGTGCCAGCAGCCCAGGACAGGGGGAGAATTCACCCCTCCACTTT. Translating it yields CASSPGQGENSPLHF.

This rearrangement joins TRBV24-1 to TRBJ2-6; a weak D match, TRBD1 (6 bases). CDR1 and CDR2 from the germline V gene are KGHDR and SFDVKD. The CDR3 covers 16 residues. V shed 5 bases and J shed 1 base, with 11 bases lying between them. Here the CDR3 DNA reads TGTGCCACCAGTGTCAGGGGCTCGTCTGGGGCCAACGTCCTGACTTTC. Residues: CATSVRGSSGANVLTF.

This clonotype has a handful of counts. The CDR3: CASSQSGADTEAFF. CDR3 DNA: TGTGCCAGCAGCCAATCAGGGGCGGACACTGAAGCTTTCTTT. The J gene is TRBJ1-1, the V gene TRBV5-8, with D perhaps matching TRBD1 (6 bases). Germline V gives CDR1 SGHTS, CDR2 YDEGEE. The CDR3 runs to 14 residues. V gave up 4 bases and J gave up 3 bases, with 13 bases separating them.

V is TRBV10-3 and J is TRBJ1-2; TRBD1 agrees at 8 bases. After removal of 6 bases from V and 9 bases from J, the junction contained 6 bases not matched to a gene. CDR1 and CDR2 from the germline V gene are ENHRY and SYGVKD. This CDR3 has 12 residues. In DNA, the CDR3 is TGTGCCATCAGGTCCGGGACAGGCCGCTACACCTTC. Encoded protein: CAIRSGTGRYTF.

The chain's CDR3 is CAISTQGEYYGYTF. Written as DNA, the CDR3 is TGTGCCATCAGCACACAGGGAGAATACTATGGCTACACCTTC. This chain uses TRBV10-3 with TRBJ1-2, with D perhaps TRBD1 (6 bases). The CDR3 has 14 residues. The germline gives CDR1 ENHRY, CDR2 SYGVKD. Trimming pared 6 bases from V and 3 bases from J, leaving 14 bases between.

CDR3 protein: CAIRGVAGDEQYF. CDR3 nucleotides: TGTGCCATCAGGGGGGTAGCGGGAGACGAGCAGTACTTC. The rearrangement links TRBV10-3 to TRBJ2-7; 9 positions match TRBD2. Germline trimming cut 6 bases from V and 5 bases from J; bases unmatched to any gene: 5. The CDR3 length is 13 residues. CDR1 and CDR2 (germline): ENHRY, SYGVKD.